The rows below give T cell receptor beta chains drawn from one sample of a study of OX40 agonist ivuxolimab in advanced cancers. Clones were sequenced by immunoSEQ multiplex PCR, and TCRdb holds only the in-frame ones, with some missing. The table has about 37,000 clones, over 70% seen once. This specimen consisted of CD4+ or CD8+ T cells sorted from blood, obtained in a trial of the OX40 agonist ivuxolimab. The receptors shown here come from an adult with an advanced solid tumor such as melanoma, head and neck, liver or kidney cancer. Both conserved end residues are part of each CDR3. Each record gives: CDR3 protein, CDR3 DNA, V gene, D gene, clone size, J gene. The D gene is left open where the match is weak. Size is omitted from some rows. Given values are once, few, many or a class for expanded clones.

CASSYGGGGGQPQHF,TGTGCCAGCAGTTACGGAGGGGGAGGCGGCCAGCCCCAGCATTTT,TRBV6-5,.,.,TRBJ1-5
CASSIIYEPSPTDTQYF,TGTGCCAGCAGTATAATCTATGAGCCCTCCCCCACAGATACGCAGTATTTT,TRBV27,.,.,TRBJ2-3
CASSGSLRETQYF,TGTGCCAGCAGCGGGAGTCTCCGGGAGACCCAGTACTTC,TRBV7-4,.,.,TRBJ2-5
CASRPTGAKETQYF,TGCGCCAGCAGGCCCACAGGGGCAAAAGAGACCCAGTACTTC,TRBV5-1,TRBD1,.,TRBJ2-5
CASSGRTGPGTGELFF,TGTGCCAGCAGTGGTAGGACAGGTCCGGGGACCGGGGAGCTGTTTTTT,TRBV2,TRBD1,.,TRBJ2-2
CASSPSLWNYNEQFF,TGTGCCAGCAGTCCATCCCTTTGGAATTACAATGAGCAGTTCTTC,TRBV6-5,.,.,TRBJ2-1
CASSGGASSGETQYF,TGTGCCAGCAGTGGCGGGGCCTCTTCTGGGGAGACCCAGTACTTC,TRBV25-1,.,.,TRBJ2-5
CASSLLGRSSYEQYF,TGTGCCAGCAGCTTACTGGGGAGAAGCTCCTACGAGCAGTACTTC,TRBV7-3,.,.,TRBJ2-7
CASSELHTEAFF,TGTGCCAGCAGTGAACTCCACACTGAAGCTTTCTTT,TRBV2,.,once,TRBJ1-1
CASSLSLFTDTQYF,TGCGCCAGCAGCTTGTCTCTTTTCACAGATACGCAGTATTTT,TRBV5-1,.,.,TRBJ2-3
CASSFGPGGASQETQYF,TGCGCCAGCAGCTTTGGACCAGGGGGCGCGTCCCAAGAGACCCAGTACTTC,TRBV5-1,TRBD1,once,TRBJ2-5